This section outlines one T cell receptor (beta chain) sequence together with its context. The antigen is not known. V was pared by 5 bases and J by 8 bases, with 5 bases of the junction left unmatched. The CDR3 totals 13 residues. Germline V gene sequence: CDR1 LNHNV, CDR2 YYDKDF (reference sequence). This specimen comes from a study of cytomegalovirus exposure and HLA in healthy donors. Findings and caveats of the study: Later work associated fewer than 20,000 TCR beta sequences with HLA alleles at 0.05 false discovery rate.

The PCR ran on 60 Vbeta and 13 Jbeta primers. The repertoire was sequenced with immunoSEQ multiplex PCR; TCRdb's copy has only in-frame clones and lacks some. The sample yields over 110,000 clones, around four fifths seen once. The receptor was derived from a woman aged 55-70 years in good health and CMV-seropositive. The chain has TRBV15 and TRBJ1-4; 7 bases line up with TRBD1. Source material: PBMCs. The CDR3 bases are TGTGCCACCAGCGGAACAGGGGACGAAAAACTGTTTTTT. It translates to CATSGTGDEKLFF. Drawing the rest from reference TRBV15 and TRBJ1-4, the complete variable domain is DAMVIQNPRYQVTQFGKPVTLSCSQTLNHNVMYWYQQKSSQAPKLLFHYYDKDFNNEADTPDNFQSRRPNTSFCFLDIRSPGLGDTAMYLCATSGTGDEKLFFGSGTQLSVL.